Presented here are 20 T cell receptor beta chains from one specimen sequenced in a study of blood T cell repertoires in COVID-19. Sequencing was performed with immunoSEQ multiplex PCR; in TCRdb, only in-frame clones are kept and a portion is missing. The table records fewer than 80,000 clones, about four fifths of them present only once. The specimen was peripheral blood. The receptors originated from an elderly woman with active or convalescent COVID-19.

The V call is TRBV10-3, the J call TRBJ2-5; D gene unclear. Trimming removed 6 bases at V and 5 bases at J, with 19 bases between. The V gene's germline CDR1 is ENHRY and CDR2 SYGVKD. The CDR3 is 15 residues long. CDR3 amino acids: CAISITAGTTETQYF. DNA of the CDR3: TGTGCCATCAGCATTACTGCTGGCACTACGGAGACCCAGTACTTC.

The chain joins TRBV5-4 to TRBJ2-3, with 12 bases that match TRBD2. Germline assignment: CDR1 SGHNT and CDR2 YYREEE (reference sequence). The V segment lost 4 bases and the J segment 1 base; nucleotides outside the gene matches: 4. The CDR3 totals 16 residues. The CDR3 region has the DNA TGTGCCAGCAGCCTCCTAGCGGGGGGGGGCACAGATACGCAGTATTTT. It is translated as CASSLLAGGGTDTQYF. The whole variable domain, filled in from reference TRBV5-4 and TRBJ2-3, reads ETGVTQSPTHLIKTRGQQVTLRCSSQSGHNTVSWYQQALGQGPQFIFQYYREEENGRGNFPPRFSGLQFPNYSSELNVNALELDDSALYLCASSLLAGGGTDTQYFGPGTRLTVL.

V usage is TRBV6-6 and J usage is TRBJ1-2; a weak D match, TRBD1 (6 bases). The CDR3 sequence is 13 residues long. V lost 2 bases and J 4 bases, leaving 8 bases between the germline ends. Germline V lookup: CDR1 MNHNY, CDR2 SVGAGI (reference sequence). DNA of the CDR3: TGTGCCAGCAGTTACGGGACACTCTATGGCTACACCTTC. Protein sequence: CASSYGTLYGYTF.

The rearrangement joins TRBV28 to TRBJ1-2; the match to TRBD1 covers 8 bases. The length of the CDR3 is 14 residues. Germline V gene data show CDR1 as MDHEN and CDR2 as SYDVKM. The trim removed 6 bases at V and 7 bases at J, leaving 10 bases unmatched. The CDR3 sequence: CASSPLTGVSGYTF. DNA of the CDR3: TGTGCCAGCAGCCCGCTGACAGGGGTTAGTGGCTACACCTTC.

In its sample, this clone was seen a few times. The rearrangement joins TRBV7-9 to TRBJ2-2; 8 bases map to TRBD2. CDR1 is SEHNR, CDR2 FQNEAQ, per germline (reference sequence). The CDR3 has 15 residues. With 5 bases clipped from V and 5 bases from J, the junction kept 7 bases outside the gene matches. The CDR3 loop is CASSQPGGLTGELFF. The CDR3 DNA reads as TGTGCCAGCAGCCAACCGGGAGGGTTGACCGGGGAGCTGTTTTTT.

This chain links TRBV6-5 with TRBJ1-2, with TRBD1 identical over 11 bases. Germline assignment: CDR1 MNHEY and CDR2 SVGAGI. V lost 1 base and J lost 4; bases outside the gene matches: 5. This CDR3 has 16 residues. The CDR3 reads CASSYLRTGGAYGYTF. CDR3 DNA: TGTGCCAGCAGTTACTTAAGGACAGGGGGCGCCTATGGCTACACCTTC.

The count of this clone is one. The rearrangement uses TRBV27 and TRBJ2-1; 12 nucleotides agree with TRBD2. Per germline, CDR1 MNHEY and CDR2 SMNVEV (reference sequence). This CDR3 has 14 residues. Trimming cost V 5 bases and J 7 bases; bases outside gene matches: 3. The CDR3 loop is CASSDGLAGNEQFF. CDR3 nucleotides: TGTGCCAGCAGTGATGGACTAGCGGGGAATGAGCAGTTCTTC.

This clone has a handful of counts. V is TRBV5-1 and J is TRBJ2-3, with 8 bases aligning to TRBD2. Germline-derived CDR1 and CDR2 are SGHRS and YFSETQ. The V segment lost 1 base and the J segment 2 bases; nucleotides outside the gene matches: 6. The CDR3 is made up of 16 amino acids. The CDR3 protein is CASSLIPRGDTDTQYF. The DNA of the CDR3 is TGCGCCAGCAGCTTGATCCCGCGGGGGGACACAGATACGCAGTATTTT.

The chain carries TRBV9 and TRBJ2-1; 7 nucleotides agree with TRBD2. From germline, CDR1 is SGDLS and CDR2 YYNGEE. With 4 bases clipped from V and 3 bases from J, the junction kept 10 bases outside the gene matches. This CDR3 is 16 amino acids long. CDR3 loop: CASSSRLAEHYNEQFF. The CDR3 DNA is TGTGCCAGCAGCTCCCGGCTAGCGGAGCACTACAATGAGCAGTTCTTC.

DNA for the CDR3: TGTGCCACCAGTGAGACCGGGACGGGACTTTACAATGAGCAGTTCTTC. It codes for CATSETGTGLYNEQFF. The rearrangement links TRBV24-1 to TRBJ2-1, with a possible D match to TRBD2 (6 bases). The germline CDR1 and CDR2 sequences are KGHDR and SFDVKD. The CDR3 runs to 16 residues. Trimming left V 4 bases short and J 4 bases short, with 16 bases between.

The chain recombines TRBV12-5 with TRBJ2-5; 7 positions match TRBD1. Germline CDR1 and CDR2: LGHNT and FRNRAP. The CDR3 is 16 residues long. V dropped 0 bases and J dropped 4; count of bases not matched to a gene: 8. The CDR3 coding sequence is TGTGCTAGTGGTTTGGTACTGGGACAGTCATCAGAGACCCAGTACTTC. Amino acids: CASGLVLGQSSETQYF. Full variable domain (missing parts from reference TRBV12-5 and TRBJ2-5): DARVTQTPRHKVTEMGQEVTMRCQPILGHNTVFWYRQTMMQGLELLAYFRNRAPLDDSGMPKDRFSAEMPDATLATLKIQPSEPRDSAVYFCASGLVLGQSSETQYFGPGTRLLVL.

The chain carries TRBV5-6 and TRBJ2-5, with TRBD1 matching 7 bases. The CDR3 has 14 amino acids. Germline V gene data show CDR1 as SGHDT and CDR2 as YYEEEE. J gave up 2 bases and V 5 bases, and 6 bases lay outside the gene matches. In DNA, the CDR3 is TGTGCCAGCAGTGAGGGCAGGGGGCAAGAGACCCAGTACTTC. It translates to CASSEGRGQETQYF.

In this sample, this clone turned up once. V and J are TRBV5-1 and TRBJ1-4; D ambiguous. CDR3 length: 14 residues. Trimming shortened V by 4 bases and J by 5 bases, and 12 bases separated the two germline ends. Germline V gene data show CDR1 as SGHRS and CDR2 as YFSETQ. In DNA form, the CDR3 reads TGCGCCAGCAGCCTGCGAGAAAAAAATGAAAAACTGTTTTTT. Its protein is CASSLREKNEKLFF. Variable domain in full (rest from reference TRBV5-1 and TRBJ1-4): KAGVTQTPRYLIKTRGQQVTLSCSPISGHRSVSWYQQTPGQGLQFLFEYFSETQRNKGNFPGRFSGRQFSNSRSEMNVSTLELGDSALYLCASSLREKNEKLFFGSGTQLSVL.

The chain's CDR3 is CASSPGLPEAQYF. For the CDR3, the DNA is TGTGCCAGCAGCCCCGGACTACCCGAGGCCCAGTACTTC. The chain links TRBV11-2 to TRBJ2-5; possibly TRBD2 for D (6 bases). This CDR3 region has 13 residues. V gave up 5 bases and J gave up 9 bases, with 16 bases separating them. The germline V gene has CDR1 SGHAT and CDR2 FQNNGV.

The J gene is TRBJ2-3, the V gene TRBV7-8; 11 bases map to TRBD1. The V gene's germline CDR1 is SGHVS and CDR2 FQNEAQ. V gave up 4 bases and J gave up 2 bases; unmatched junction bases: 14. The CDR3 spans 19 residues. The CDR3 reads CASSSRERRTGGNTDTQYF. The DNA of the CDR3 is TGTGCCAGCAGCTCAAGGGAACGACGGACAGGGGGCAACACAGATACGCAGTATTTT.

This chain joins TRBV5-1 and TRBJ2-5; possibly TRBD1 for D (5 bases). With 0 bases removed from V and 0 bases from J, the gap between germline ends came to 9 bases. The CDR3 length is 15 residues. Germline V CDR1 and CDR2: SGHRS, YFSETQ. The chain's CDR3 is CASSLGGLNQETQYF. In DNA, the CDR3 is TGCGCCAGCAGCTTGGGGGGCCTAAACCAAGAGACCCAGTACTTC.

The gene calls are TRBV7-2 and TRBJ2-3; 11 positions match TRBD2. The CDR3 contains 16 residues. V was clipped by 3 bases and J by 4 bases; unmatched bases: 6. From germline, CDR1 is SGHTA and CDR2 FQGNSA. This CDR3 is CASSLSLAGGADTQYF. CDR3 in DNA: TGTGCCAGCAGCTTGTCGTTAGCGGGAGGGGCAGATACGCAGTATTTT.

This clone was seen just once. V usage is TRBV25-1 and J usage is TRBJ1-5, with TRBD1 identical over 8 bases. The CDR3 sequence is 13 residues long. Germline assignment: CDR1 MGHDK and CDR2 SYGVNS. V was pared by 10 bases and J by 2 bases, with 4 bases of the junction left unmatched. As DNA, the CDR3 is TGTGCCACCGGGACAGGCGGCAATCAGCCCCAGCATTTT. Translated, it gives CATGTGGNQPQHF. Looking up the rest from reference TRBV25-1 and TRBJ1-5 gives the full variable domain: EADIYQTPRYLVIGTGKKITLECSQTMGHDKMYWYQQDPGMELHLIHYSYGVNSTEKGDLSSESTVSRIRTEHFPLTLESARPSHTSQYLCATGTGGNQPQHFGDGTRLSIL.

The V and J genes are TRBV28 and TRBJ2-2, with unresolved D. This CDR3 contains 16 residues. V was shortened by 6 bases and J by 2 bases, with 16 bases between the two germline ends. The germline gives CDR1 MDHEN, CDR2 SYDVKM. Here the CDR3 reads CASRPRMGSNTGELFF. The CDR3 DNA sequence: TGTGCCAGCAGACCGCGAATGGGCAGCAACACCGGGGAGCTGTTTTTT.

CDR3 sequence reads: CASSPQAGTYNSPLHF. In DNA form, the CDR3 reads TGTGCCAGCTCACCACAGGCGGGGACCTATAATTCACCCCTCCACTTT. V is TRBV18 and J is TRBJ1-6, with D hard to call. The CDR3 covers 16 residues. From germline, CDR1 is KGHSH and CDR2 LQKENI. V lost 1 base and J 2 bases, leaving 9 bases between the germline ends.